This T cell receptor beta chain was observed in a study of memory CD4+ T cells and cytomegalovirus serostatus. Study results and limitations: The CMV-associated TCR signature appears largely within the CD4+ memory repertoire. Median bootstrapped AUC for CMV status was just under 0.97 originally, approximately 0.93 US-trained.

Assay used: immunoSEQ multiplex PCR; TCRdb lists only in-frame clones, some missing. The sample shows roughly 42,000 clones, 78% of them seen only once. Note on this clone: Its antigen is still unknown.

Germline V gene lookup returns CDR1 MNHEY and CDR2 SMNVEV (reference sequence). V was clipped by 2 bases and J by 11 bases; unmatched bases: 7. The CDR3 loop spans 13 amino acids. Single viable CD3+CD4+CD8-CD45RO+ cells were sorted as the memory CD4+ T cells. The clonotype originates from an adult in good health and CMV-seronegative. The J gene is TRBJ2-3, the V gene TRBV27; 7 bases match TRBD2. Input material: memory CD4+ T cells from blood. The CDR3 nucleotides are TGTGCCAGCAGTTTAAATCGAGCGGGGTGGCAGTATTTT. It encodes CASSLNRAGWQYF.